The next 14 T cell receptor beta chains were all read from a single sample in a study of blood T cells in healthy people across ages. For the second PCR, which ran for 7 to 11 cycles, a sample-barcoded 5' primer and a J-beta primer mix were used. Each CDR3 protein is one row after TCRdb ran MiXCR on the 5' RACE reads. The sample carries some 1.5 million distinct CDR3 sequences, 28% recorded once. The sequencing sample was made of blood. These receptor sequences come from a woman younger than 45 in good health.

This clonotype appeared many times. The V gene is TRBV28, the J gene TRBJ2-7; 9 bases map to TRBD1. The germline gives CDR1 MDHEN, CDR2 SYDVKM. The CDR3 consists of 14 residues. V lost 4 bases, J lost 7 bases, and 8 bases stayed unmatched. The CDR3 region has the DNA TGTGCCAGCAGTTCCAGGGACAGGGTGGAGGAGCAGTACTTC. This codes for CASSSRDRVEEQYF.

This clonotype showed up many times. The chain carries TRBV5-1 and TRBJ2-7; D is possibly TRBD2 (5 bases). CDR1 is SGHRS and CDR2 is YFSETQ in the germline V gene. CDR3 size: 13 residues. V was cut by 4 bases and J by 5 bases, with 13 bases left in between. The CDR3 bases are TGCGCCAGCAGCAACCGGGGTCTAGACGAGCAGTACTTC. Protein sequence: CASSNRGLDEQYF.

This clonotype was seen ten or more times. The chain employs TRBV5-1 and TRBJ2-1, with D unclear. Between the trimmed V and J ends, which lost 1 base and 10 bases, there was a span of 12 bases. Germline assignment: CDR1 SGHRS and CDR2 YFSETQ. This CDR3 has 13 residues. The CDR3 region is CASSLLSAAEQFF. The DNA of the CDR3 is TGCGCCAGCAGCTTGCTTAGTGCCGCCGAGCAGTTCTTC.

This clonotype showed up just a few times. V usage is TRBV4-2 and J usage is TRBJ2-7; TRBD2 aligns across 15 bases. The V gene end was trimmed by 1 base and the J gene end by 1 base; junction bases not matched to a gene: 5. CDR1 and CDR2 (germline): LGHNA, YNFKEQ. The CDR3 spans 18 residues. The CDR3 region has the DNA TGTGCCAGCAGCCAAGGGACTAGCGGGGGGGCTTCATCCTACGAGCAGTACTTC. Encoded protein: CASSQGTSGGASSYEQYF.

This chain joins TRBV10-2 and TRBJ1-6, with unresolved D. Germline CDR1 reads WSHSY; CDR2 reads SAAADI. V lost 2 bases and J lost 8, with 7 bases in between. The CDR3 is 13 residues long. The CDR3 nucleotides read TGCGCCAGCAGTGAGGAGATGTATTCACCCCTCCACTTT. Residues: CASSEEMYSPLHF.

V and J are TRBV28 and TRBJ1-2, with TRBD1 identical over 7 bases. The germline V gene has CDR1 MDHEN and CDR2 SYDVKM. The CDR3 extends over 16 amino acids. V lost 3 bases and J lost 0; bases outside the gene matches: 7. CDR3 loop: CASSLGTDLANYGYTF. CDR3 in DNA: TGTGCCAGCAGTTTGGGGACAGATTTAGCTAACTATGGCTACACCTTC.

This clonotype was observed a handful of times. The chain couples TRBV5-6 to TRBJ2-4; D unclear. Germline V gene data show CDR1 as SGHDT and CDR2 as YYEEEE. Trimming left V 0 bases short and J 0 bases short, with 10 bases between. This CDR3 has 16 amino acids. The CDR3 loop is CASSLEGSLAKNIQYF. The CDR3 DNA is TGTGCCAGCAGCTTGGAGGGATCCTTAGCCAAAAACATTCAGTACTTC.

The CDR3 DNA reads TGCGCCAGCAGCTCAGGGCACTCGAACACCGGGGAGCTGTTTTTT. Its protein is CASSSGHSNTGELFF. The V call is TRBV5-1, the J call TRBJ2-2; a weak D match, TRBD1 (5 bases). Trimming cost V 3 bases and J 0 bases, with 9 bases left between them. Germline V gene sequence: CDR1 SGHRS, CDR2 YFSETQ. CDR3 length: 15 residues.

This clonotype was found many times. J is TRBJ1-6 and V is TRBV12-3 or TRBV12-4; D not resolved. The CDR3 extends over 14 amino acids. The ends were cut back, 1 base at V and 3 bases at J, with 4 bases in the middle. CDR3 amino acids: CASSLGHYNSPLHF. CDR3 DNA: TGTGCCAGCAGTTTAGGGCACTATAATTCACCCCTCCACTTT.

The gene calls are TRBV12-3 or TRBV12-4 and TRBJ2-1; D unclear. Trimming left V 2 bases short and J 9 bases short, with 8 bases between. The length of the CDR3 is 12 residues. In DNA form, the CDR3 reads TGTGCCAGCAGTTTATCCCAGGCTGAGCAGTTCTTC. Protein product: CASSLSQAEQFF.

This clonotype came up many times. The V call is TRBV28, the J call TRBJ2-7; tentative D call: TRBD1 (5 bases). V lost 1 base and J 5 bases, leaving 12 bases between the germline ends. The germline gives CDR1 MDHEN, CDR2 SYDVKM. The CDR3 has 14 amino acids. The CDR3 nucleotides read TGTGCCAGCAGTTTATCAAGGGGTAGCAACGAGCAGTACTTC. Protein product: CASSLSRGSNEQYF.

The rearrangement joins TRBV9 to TRBJ2-1, with unresolved D. From germline, CDR1 is SGDLS and CDR2 YYNGEE. The V end lost 2 bases, the J end lost 1 base, and 10 bases lay between the germline ends. This CDR3 comprises 15 residues. The CDR3 reads CASSVGSWSYNEQFF. The CDR3 coding sequence is TGTGCCAGCAGCGTTGGGTCGTGGTCCTACAATGAGCAGTTCTTC. Filled out from reference TRBV9 and TRBJ2-1, the complete variable domain reads DSGVTQTPKHLITATGQRVTLRCSPRSGDLSVYWYQQSLDQGLQFLIQYYNGEERAKGNILERFSAQQFPDLHSELNLSSLELGDSALYFCASSVGSWSYNEQFFGPGTRLTVL.

A few counts support this clonotype. The chain recombines TRBV15 with TRBJ2-5; 11 bases are a match to TRBD2. CDR3 length: 15 amino acids. The germline gives CDR1 LNHNV, CDR2 YYDKDF (reference sequence). The V gene end was trimmed by 3 bases and the J gene end by 5 bases; junction bases not matched to a gene: 5. As DNA, the CDR3 is TGTGCCACCAGCAGTGCTAGCGGGAGGAGGGAGACCCAGTACTTC. Translated: CATSSASGRRETQYF.

Worth noting for this clonotype: Just one base apart from a much larger clone, this may be a read error. CDR3 sequence: CASSANPYYEQDF. CDR3 nucleotide sequence: TGTGCCAGCAGCGCTAACCCCTACTACGAGCAGGACTTC. The chain is built from TRBV2 and TRBJ2-7; D remains unclear. The CDR3 loop spans 13 amino acids. The germline gives CDR1 SNHLY, CDR2 FYNNEI.